These T cell receptor beta chains were read from a single sample in a study of shared clonotypes between healthy human individuals. Profiled with immunoSEQ multiplex PCR; TCRdb holds only in-frame clones, not every one. The sample contains about 2.1 million clones, just under 95% of which appear only once. The sequenced material came from naive CD8+ T cells from PBMCs. These receptors came from a man aged 18 to 30 in good health. Some clones in this sample may be carry-over from other donors' samples. CDR3s include the opening cysteine and the closing phenylalanine or tryptophan. Each record gives: J gene, D gene, V gene, clone size, CDR3 protein, CDR3 DNA. The D gene is left open where the match is weak. Where a row states a size, it is once, few, many or the class of an expanded clone; other rows omit it.

TRBJ2-1 . TRBV27 . CASSLPPGWYNEQFF TGTGCCAGCAGTTTACCTCCCGGATGGTACAATGAGCAGTTCTTC
TRBJ2-1 . TRBV7-9 . CASSFFEFAYNEQFF TGTGCCAGCAGCTTCTTTGAATTCGCCTACAATGAGCAGTTCTTC
TRBJ2-5 . TRBV7-9 . CASSLSNTKVETQYF TGTGCCAGCAGCTTATCCAACACGAAGGTAGAGACCCAGTACTTC
TRBJ2-1 TRBD2 TRBV28 . CASRMSGSSYNEQFF TGTGCCAGCAGGATGAGCGGGAGCTCCTACAATGAGCAGTTCTTC
TRBJ2-2 . TRBV4-2 . CASSQELANTGELFF TGTGCCAGCAGCCAAGAACTAGCAAACACCGGGGAGCTGTTTTTT
TRBJ1-4 . TRBV7-2 once CASSLDLNGEKLFF TGTGCCAGCAGCTTAGATTTGAATGGGGAAAAACTGTTTTTT
TRBJ2-1 . TRBV11-3 . CASSTRQERSDTNPNEQFF TGTGCCAGCAGCACCCGCCAGGAAAGGTCCGACACTAACCCCAATGAGCAGTTCTTC
TRBJ1-3 . TRBV9 . CASSPPDSGFDYSGNTIYF TGTGCCAGCAGCCCCCCGGACAGTGGATTTGACTACTCTGGAAACACCATATATTTT
TRBJ2-7 . TRBV27 once CASSPYLAETYEQYF TGTGCCAGCAGTCCTTACTTAGCGGAAACCTACGAGCAGTACTTC
TRBJ1-2 . TRBV27 . CASSENTGVSYGYTF TGTGCCAGCAGTGAAAATACAGGAGTTAGCTATGGCTACACCTTC
TRBJ2-1 . TRBV7-9 . CASSTPSSYNEQFF TGTGCCAGCAGCACCCCGAGCTCCTACAATGAGCAGTTCTTC
TRBJ2-7 . TRBV6-6 . CASTIGWEEEKEQYF TGTGCCAGCACAATCGGCTGGGAAGAGGAAAAGGAGCAGTACTTC
TRBJ1-3 . TRBV28 . CASSLTGGGNTIYF TGTGCCAGCAGTTTGACTGGAGGGGGAAACACCATATATTTT
TRBJ1-2 . TRBV7-9 . CASSLGANYGYTF TGTGCCAGCAGCCTAGGGGCTAACTATGGCTACACCTTC
TRBJ2-7 . TRBV9 . CASSVRDMDYEQYF TGTGCCAGCAGCGTCCGGGACATGGACTACGAGCAGTACTTC
TRBJ1-1 TRBD1 TRBV7-6 . CASSLVGQGVGNTEAFF TGTGCCAGCAGCTTAGTAGGACAGGGGGTCGGGAACACTGAAGCTTTCTTT
TRBJ2-1 TRBD2 TRBV7-9 . CASPGTSEGEQFF TGTGCCAGCCCTGGGACTAGCGAAGGTGAGCAGTTCTTC
TRBJ2-1 . TRBV5-1 . CASSLAGTLIYNEQFF TGCGCCAGCAGCTTGGCCGGAACTCTAATATACAATGAGCAGTTCTTC
TRBJ1-5 . TRBV27 . CASSLWSGGNQPQHF TGTGCCAGCAGTTTGTGGTCGGGAGGCAATCAGCCCCAGCATTTT
TRBJ1-1 . TRBV25-1 few CASSELRVTFF TGTGCCAGCAGTGAATTGAGGGTAACTTTCTTT
TRBJ2-2 . TRBV11-3 . CASSLGGVGLTGELFF TGTGCCAGCAGCTTAGGTGGTGTCGGACTAACCGGGGAGCTGTTTTTT
TRBJ2-7 TRBD1 TRBV14 . CASADRVHEQYF TGTGCCAGCGCGGACAGGGTCCACGAGCAGTACTTC
TRBJ2-2 . TRBV11-2 . CASSKGQGGELFF TGTGCCAGCAGTAAAGGGCAGGGCGGGGAGCTGTTTTTT
TRBJ1-1 . TRBV7-9 . CASSPPLGAQKGAEAFF TGTGCCAGCAGTCCCCCCCTCGGGGCTCAAAAAGGGGCTGAAGCTTTCTTT
TRBJ1-1 . TRBV28 . CASSFAVNTEAFF TGTGCCAGCAGTTTTGCGGTGAACACTGAAGCTTTCTTT
TRBJ2-7 . TRBV2 . CASSDWPNSYEQYF TGTGCCAGCAGTGATTGGCCAAACTCCTACGAGCAGTACTTC
TRBJ1-3 . TRBV20-1 . CSASTGNTIYF TGCAGTGCTAGTACGGGAAACACCATATATTTT
TRBJ2-5 . TRBV10-3 . CAISSGEETQYF TGTGCCATCAGTTCAGGGGAAGAGACCCAGTACTTC
TRBJ2-1 TRBD2 TRBV14 . CASSHPGLAGGNEQFF TGTGCCAGCAGCCACCCCGGACTAGCGGGAGGGAATGAGCAGTTCTTC
TRBJ2-1 TRBD2 TRBV5-1 . CASSPLAGGYNEQFF TGCGCCAGCAGCCCTCTAGCGGGAGGTTACAATGAGCAGTTCTTC
TRBJ2-7 . TRBV27 . CASTSSGLGEQYF TGTGCCAGCACATCCTCCGGGTTGGGGGAGCAGTACTTC
TRBJ2-1 . TRBV21-1 . CANQISQEDNEQFF TGTGCCAACCAGATTAGCCAAGAGGACAATGAGCAGTTCTTC
TRBJ2-7 . TRBV5-1 . CASSSTSHPYEQYF TGCGCCAGCAGCTCGACGAGCCACCCCTACGAGCAGTACTTC
TRBJ1-1 . TRBV28 . CASSFPEGTEAFF TGTGCCAGCAGTTTCCCGGAGGGAACTGAAGCTTTCTTT
TRBJ2-2 . TRBV4-3 . CASSQVTFGAGELFF .
TRBJ1-2 TRBD1 TRBV28 few CASSLGQVDGYTF TGTGCCAGCAGTCTTGGACAGGTCGATGGCTACACCTTC
TRBJ1-2 . TRBV6-4 . CASRQRAGRANYGYTF TGTGCCAGCAGACAACGGGCCGGCAGGGCTAACTATGGCTACACCTTC
TRBJ2-7 . TRBV29-1 . CSVEGGEANYEQYF TGCAGCGTGGAGGGGGGAGAAGCTAACTACGAGCAGTACTTC
TRBJ2-1 TRBD2 TRBV9 . CASTLLAGGRNEQFF TGTGCCAGCACCCTACTAGCGGGAGGGCGGAATGAGCAGTTCTTC
TRBJ2-6 . TRBV9 . CASSPSRVSGANVLTF TGTGCCAGCAGCCCTTCTCGGGTGTCTGGGGCCAACGTCCTGACTTTC
TRBJ2-7 . TRBV28 . CASSFAETTYEQYF TGTGCCAGCAGTTTTGCCGAGACAACCTACGAGCAGTACTTC
TRBJ1-2 . TRBV9 . CASSAPRDARANYGYTF TGTGCCAGCAGCGCCCCTCGGGACGCCCGGGCGAACTATGGCTACACCTTC
TRBJ2-5 TRBD2 TRBV9 . CASSVSGSAETQYF TGTGCCAGCAGCGTTAGCGGGAGTGCTGAGACCCAGTACTTC
TRBJ2-7 . TRBV7-8 . CASSSRQSPLYEQYF TGTGCCAGCAGCAGCAGACAGTCCCCCCTCTACGAGCAGTACTTC
TRBJ1-2 . TRBV7-3 once CASSPMTVGGYTF TGTGCCAGCAGCCCGATGACAGTTGGAGGCTACACCTTC
TRBJ2-5 . TRBV7-8 . CASTSPHGYQETQYF TGTGCCAGCACCTCCCCCCATGGGTACCAAGAGACCCAGTACTTC
TRBJ1-2 TRBD1 TRBV9 . CASSTGQGGMIYGYTF TGTGCCAGCAGTACCGGACAGGGGGGAATGATCTATGGCTACACCTTC
TRBJ2-3 . TRBV19 . CASSAWDQQDTQYF TGTGCCAGTAGTGCCTGGGACCAGCAAGATACGCAGTATTTT
TRBJ2-3 . TRBV28 . CASSFLTMGTDTQYF TGTGCCAGCAGTTTTCTTACTATGGGAACAGATACGCAGTATTTT
TRBJ2-1 . TRBV7-6 . CASSLGPVYNEQFF TGTGCCAGCAGCTTAGGCCCAGTTTACAATGAGCAGTTCTTC
TRBJ2-1 . TRBV5-1 . CASSLFTNYNEQFF TGCGCCAGCAGCTTATTCACTAACTACAATGAGCAGTTCTTC
TRBJ2-1 . TRBV6-5 . CASTVQRNSYNEQFF TGTGCCAGTACTGTACAGAGAAACTCCTACAATGAGCAGTTCTTC
TRBJ2-1 . TRBV27 once CASERTGSYNEQFF TGTGCCAGTGAGAGGACTGGGTCCTACAATGAGCAGTTCTTC
TRBJ2-1 TRBD1 TRBV19 . CASTPDRRIPIYNEQFF TGTGCCAGTACCCCGGACAGGAGAATTCCCATATACAATGAGCAGTTCTTC
TRBJ2-7 . TRBV7-9 . CASSQISYEQYF TGTGCCAGCAGCCAGATCAGCTACGAGCAGTACTTC
TRBJ1-4 . TRBV14 . CASSPQEGPDEGLFF TGTGCCAGCAGCCCCCAGGAGGGGCCGGATGAGGGACTGTTTTTT